One sample yielded the 24 T cell receptor beta chains listed below, sequenced in a study of T cells after posttransplantation cyclophosphamide. A marrow graft followed busulfan-fludarabine conditioning, with cyclophosphamide on days +3 and +4. Libraries were prepared by immunoSEQ multiplex PCR; TCRdb keeps only in-frame clonotypes and omits some of them. The sample holds more than 9,000 clones, 86% seen once. The sequences come from CD4+ T cells sorted from PBMCs, collected after allogeneic stem cell transplant with posttransplant cyclophosphamide. These receptor sequences come from a young adult male patient who received an allogeneic stem cell transplant from a related donor, was CMV-positive, and had acute GVHD only. The T cells may partly be graft donor cells.

This clone is a singleton in its sample. This sample also contains other DNA sequences that code for the same CDR3. This chain uses TRBV30 with TRBJ1-6; TRBD1 aligns across 8 bases. Germline assignment: CDR1 GTSNPN and CDR2 SVGIG (reference sequence). After removal of 4 bases from V and 7 bases from J, the junction contained 3 bases not matched to a gene. The CDR3 has 13 amino acids. CDR3 coding DNA: TGTGCCTGGACGGACAGGGAAAATTCACCCCTCCACTTT. It codes for CAWTDRENSPLHF.

The genes are TRBV5-5 and TRBJ2-2; D not resolved. The V and J ends lost 0 bases and 2 bases respectively, with 5 bases between them. This CDR3 contains 14 residues. Germline CDR1 and CDR2: SGHKS and YYEKEE (reference sequence). This CDR3 reads CASSLGPNTGELFF. The CDR3 DNA reads TGTGCCAGCAGCTTGGGTCCTAACACCGGGGAGCTGTTTTTT.

The chain links TRBV7-9 to TRBJ1-2; D ambiguous. Trimming cost V 1 base and J 5 bases, with 8 bases left between them. Germline V gene sequence: CDR1 SEHNR, CDR2 FQNEAQ (reference sequence). The CDR3 is 13 amino acids. The CDR3 reads CASSLGENYGYTF. CDR3 nucleotide sequence: TGTGCCAGCAGCTTAGGAGAGAATTATGGCTACACCTTC.

This chain joins TRBV29-1 and TRBJ2-2; D is perhaps TRBD2 (6 bases). The V end lost 1 base, the J end lost 6 bases, and 9 bases lay between the germline ends. Germline loops: CDR1 SQVTM, CDR2 ANQGSEA. The CDR3 length is 13 residues. The CDR3 loop is CSVEAEGAGELFF. The CDR3 DNA reads TGCAGCGTTGAAGCGGAGGGAGCCGGGGAGCTGTTTTTT.

V is TRBV10-3 and J is TRBJ2-1; TRBD2 is a possible D gene (6 bases). V dropped 4 bases and J dropped 6 bases, with 13 bases sitting between them. In germline, CDR1 is ENHRY, CDR2 SYGVKD. The CDR3 is 14 amino acids. CDR3 in amino acids: CAISAGDLVNEQFF. CDR3 coding DNA: TGTGCCATCAGTGCGGGGGACTTAGTCAATGAGCAGTTCTTC.

The gene calls are TRBV20-1 and TRBJ1-1; TRBD1 might be the D (5 bases). With 5 bases removed from V and 11 bases from J, the gap between germline ends came to 15 bases. Germline V gene lookup returns CDR1 DFQATT and CDR2 SNEGSKA (reference sequence). The CDR3 extends over 11 amino acids. CDR3 sequence: CSAWGDANAFF. CDR3 bases: TGCAGTGCTTGGGGGGACGCAAACGCTTTCTTT.

The chain combines TRBV19 with TRBJ2-1; 13 nucleotides align to TRBD2. Germline V CDR1 and CDR2: LNHDA, SQIVND (reference sequence). V lost 6 bases to trimming and J lost 10 bases; unmatched junction nucleotides: 6. This CDR3 region has 14 residues. The CDR3: CASRLAGGPREQFF. CDR3 sequence (DNA): TGTGCCAGTAGACTAGCGGGGGGGCCTCGGGAGCAGTTCTTC.

The rearrangement uses TRBV6-1 and TRBJ2-1, with no clear D. The V end lost 5 bases, the J end lost 9 bases, and 11 bases lay between the germline ends. Germline V lookup: CDR1 MNHNS, CDR2 SASEGT. The CDR3 contains 12 residues. CDR3 amino acids: CASSTALGEQFF. The CDR3 DNA reads TGTGCCAGCAGTACCGCGCTAGGTGAGCAGTTCTTC.

This chain uses TRBV7-9 with TRBJ2-2, with TRBD2 identical over 7 bases. The length of the CDR3 is 16 residues. Germline V gene lookup returns CDR1 SEHNR and CDR2 FQNEAQ (reference sequence). J lost 0 bases, V lost 5 bases, and 6 bases had no gene match. In DNA form, the CDR3 reads TGTGCCAGCAGCCCGGGGGGACTAACGAACACCGGGGAGCTGTTTTTT. It translates to CASSPGGLTNTGELFF. Looking up the rest from reference TRBV7-9 and TRBJ2-2 gives the full variable domain: DTGVSQNPRHKITKRGQNVTFRCDPISEHNRLYWYRQTLGQGPEFLTYFQNEAQLEKSRLLSDRFSAERPKGSFSTLEIQRTEQGDSAMYLCASSPGGLTNTGELFFGEGSRLTVL.

The V and J genes are TRBV6-1 and TRBJ2-2, with D maybe TRBD2 (5 bases). The CDR3 spans 15 residues. Germline CDR1 MNHNS, CDR2 SASEGT. V lost 1 base, J lost 5 bases, and 11 bases lay in between. The CDR3 is CASSEGGMRTGELFF. The CDR3 DNA reads as TGTGCCAGCAGTGAAGGAGGGATGAGGACCGGGGAGCTGTTTTTT.

This clone was detected only a few times. This chain uses TRBV6-1 with TRBJ1-6; D is ambiguous. Germline V gene lookup returns CDR1 MNHNS and CDR2 SASEGT. The CDR3 extends over 15 amino acids. Between the trimmed V and J ends, which lost 1 base and 10 bases, there was a span of 14 bases. This CDR3 is CASSEVGGPNSPLHF. The CDR3 bases are TGTGCCAGCAGTGAAGTAGGAGGCCCGAACTCACCCCTCCACTTT.

In DNA, the CDR3 is TGTGCCAGCTCACCAGATCTGGGGGCCTCTGGGGCCAACGTCCTGACTTTC. It is translated as CASSPDLGASGANVLTF. The chain combines TRBV18 with TRBJ2-6; a weak D match, TRBD1 (6 bases). This CDR3 region has 17 residues. Germline assignment: CDR1 KGHSH and CDR2 LQKENI. The V end was cut by 2 bases, the J end by 0 bases, with 11 bases between.

This chain uses TRBV5-1 with TRBJ1-2, with 9 bases identical to TRBD1. Germline CDR1 SGHRS, CDR2 YFSETQ. This CDR3 spans 15 amino acids. The ends lost 0 bases at V and 4 bases at J; junction bases unmatched: 4. CDR3 loop: CASSLDRGQSYGYTF. The DNA for the CDR3 is TGCGCCAGCAGCTTGGACAGGGGGCAGAGCTATGGCTACACCTTC.

In regard to this clone: A read error may account for a junction end that differs from germline. This chain joins TRBV9 and TRBJ2-1; TRBD2 matches at 8 bases. There are 15 residues in the CDR3. Germline assignment: CDR1 SGDLS and CDR2 YYNGEE. The chain's CDR3 is CASRPGGGGPGEQLF. The CDR3, as DNA: TGTGCCAGCAGGCCGGGGGGCGGGGGGCCGGGAGAGCAGCTCTTC.

The V gene is TRBV5-4, the J gene TRBJ2-3; TRBD2 agrees at 16 bases. Germline CDR1 reads SGHNT; CDR2 reads YYREEE (reference sequence). V trimming: 1 base; J trimming: 8 bases; junction bases outside the gene matches: 7. The CDR3 is made up of 17 amino acids. Here the CDR3 DNA reads TGTGCCAGCAGCTTGCCGGGACTAGCGGGGGGGGACGCTACGCAGTATTTT. This translates into CASSLPGLAGGDATQYF. The full variable domain, completed using reference TRBV5-4 and TRBJ2-3, is ETGVTQSPTHLIKTRGQQVTLRCSSQSGHNTVSWYQQALGQGPQFIFQYYREEENGRGNFPPRFSGLQFPNYSSELNVNALELDDSALYLCASSLPGLAGGDATQYFGPGTRLTVL.

The V call is TRBV2, the J call TRBJ1-2, with D possibly being TRBD1 (6 bases). In germline, CDR1 is SNHLY, CDR2 FYNNEI. The V gene lost 6 bases and the J gene lost 0 bases, with 11 bases spanning the gap. This CDR3 is built from 14 residues. This chain's CDR3 is CASSRQEANYGYTF. Written as DNA, the CDR3 is TGTGCCAGCAGCCGACAGGAAGCTAACTATGGCTACACCTTC.

CDR3 bases: TGTGCCAGCTCCGGACAGGGGACGCGGGAGACCCAGTACTTC. The encoded protein is CASSGQGTRETQYF. This sequence joins TRBV18 and TRBJ2-5, with 9 positions matching TRBD1. The trim removed 6 bases at V and 5 bases at J, leaving 7 bases unmatched. CDR3 length equals 14 residues. CDR1 is KGHSH and CDR2 is LQKENI in the germline V gene.

CDR3 nucleotide sequence: TGTGCCAGTCGACTAGCGGGGGGGCAAGAGACCCAGTACTTC. It specifies CASRLAGGQETQYF. V and J are TRBV2 and TRBJ2-5, with TRBD2 matching over 14 bases. CDR3 length: 14 residues. Germline trimming cut 9 bases from V and 2 bases from J; bases unmatched to any gene: 2. CDR1 SNHLY and CDR2 FYNNEI come from the germline V gene.

This chain connects TRBV30 to TRBJ1-1; possibly TRBD1 for D (5 bases). Per the germline V gene, CDR1 is GTSNPN and CDR2 is SVGIG (reference sequence). This CDR3 has 11 amino acids. The V end was cut by 1 base, the J end by 6 bases, with 6 bases between. CDR3 in DNA: TGTGCCTGGAGTGGACAGTCTGAAGCTTTCTTT. Its translation is CAWSGQSEAFF.

Points on this clone: The sample has other DNA sequences that encode this CDR3 too. The rearrangement uses TRBV5-1 and TRBJ2-5; D ambiguous. Trimming stripped 4 bases from V and 2 bases from J, with 3 bases between. Germline-derived CDR1 and CDR2 are SGHRS and YFSETQ. The CDR3 sequence is 11 residues long. The CDR3, as DNA: TGCGCCAGCAGCCTGCAAGAGACCCAGTACTTC. This sequence encodes CASSLQETQYF.

The chain has TRBV6-4 and TRBJ2-3; 13 bases map to TRBD2. The V and J ends lost 3 bases and 6 bases, in that order; junction bases with no gene match: 6. The CDR3 spans 16 residues. CDR1 is MRHNA and CDR2 is SNTAGT in the germline V gene. CDR3 nucleotides: TGTGCCAGCAGTGAAACTAGCGGGGGGGCGGGCGATACGCAGTATTTT. Translating it yields CASSETSGGAGDTQYF.

The J gene is TRBJ1-4, the V gene TRBV7-2; the D is unclear. CDR3 length: 15 residues. Looked up from germline, CDR1 is SGHTA and CDR2 is FQGNSA. V was pared by 0 bases and J by 3 bases, with 8 bases between. The CDR3 is CASSLAGRANEKLFF. As DNA, the CDR3 is TGTGCCAGCAGCTTAGCTGGGCGGGCTAATGAAAAACTGTTTTTT.

The gene calls are TRBV7-6 and TRBJ2-5; D not certain. The CDR3 runs 11 residues. V shed 5 bases and J shed 2 bases, with 3 bases lying between them. Germline CDR1 is SGHVS and CDR2 is FNYEAQ. CDR3 sequence: CASSHQETQYF. The CDR3 DNA is TGTGCCAGCAGCCATCAAGAGACCCAGTACTTC.

This chain uses TRBV29-1 with TRBJ1-1; a weak D match, TRBD1 (6 bases). The CDR3 runs 15 residues. The germline V and J ends were trimmed by 6 bases and 5 bases, with 22 bases remaining between them. Germline CDR1 SQVTM, CDR2 ANQGSEA. The DNA for the CDR3 is TGCAGCGTGCATGCCCGATGGGCAGGGGATACTGAAGCTTTCTTT. It is translated as CSVHARWAGDTEAFF. Based on the CDR3 plus reference TRBV29-1 and TRBJ1-1, the full variable domain is SAVISQKPSRDICQRGTSLTIQCQVDSQVTMMFWYRQQPGQSLTLIATANQGSEATYESGFVIDKFPISRPNLTFSTLTVSNMSPEDSSIYLCSVHARWAGDTEAFFGQGTRLTVV.